Presented here are 16 T cell receptor beta chains from one specimen sequenced in a study of blood T cell repertoires in COVID-19. Using immunoSEQ multiplex PCR, the repertoire was profiled, and TCRdb retains in-frame clones only, with some absent. The sample contains roughly 250,000 clones, roughly 87% of which appear only once. The source material was peripheral blood. The receptors originated from a man aged 55-75 years who had recovered from COVID-19.

This chain connects TRBV18 to TRBJ2-2; D gene uncertain. The CDR3 contains 13 residues. Germline-derived CDR1 and CDR2 are KGHSH and LQKENI. The V and J ends lost 1 base and 3 bases respectively, with 3 bases between them. CDR3 loop: CASSPQHTGELFF. In DNA, the CDR3 is TGTGCCAGCTCACCACAGCACACCGGGGAGCTGTTTTTT.

The chain recombines TRBV2 with TRBJ1-5; maybe TRBD1 (6 bases). This CDR3 has 14 residues. V lost 7 bases to trimming and J lost 2 bases, with 12 bases between them. Per germline, CDR1 SNHLY and CDR2 FYNNEI. The CDR3 sequence: CASTAGVGNQPQHF. CDR3 bases: TGTGCCAGCACGGCAGGGGTTGGCAATCAGCCCCAGCATTTT.

This chain connects TRBV24-1 to TRBJ2-1, with 8 bases fitting TRBD1. V lost 4 bases to trimming and J lost 7 bases; unmatched junction nucleotides: 11. The germline V gene has CDR1 KGHDR and CDR2 SFDVKD. This CDR3 is 16 amino acids long. This CDR3 reads CATSENRGIRDNEQFF. DNA of the CDR3: TGTGCCACCAGTGAAAACAGGGGGATAAGGGATAATGAGCAGTTCTTC.

This chain uses TRBV7-9 with TRBJ1-4; the D gene is possibly TRBD1 (6 bases). The germline V and J ends were trimmed by 5 bases and 5 bases, with 18 bases remaining between them. CDR3 length: 16 residues. Looked up from germline, CDR1 is SEHNR and CDR2 is FQNEAQ (reference sequence). The CDR3 DNA follows: TGTGCCAGCAGCACTCGCCCGACAGGCCAAAATGAAAAACTGTTTTTT. It yields the protein CASSTRPTGQNEKLFF.

The chain carries TRBV6-1 and TRBJ2-7, with a possible D match to TRBD1 (6 bases). Trimming pared 6 bases from V and 0 bases from J, leaving 15 bases between. The CDR3 sequence is 15 residues long. CDR1 is MNHNS, CDR2 SASEGT, per germline. CDR3 bases: TGTGCCAGCAGCAAACAGGGACCCTTCTCCTACGAGCAGTACGTC. This encodes CASSKQGPFSYEQYV.

J is TRBJ1-5 and V is TRBV6-1; 11 bases line up with TRBD1. V dropped 4 bases and J dropped 5; count of bases not matched to a gene: 7. The CDR3 spans 16 residues. Germline loops: CDR1 MNHNS, CDR2 SASEGT. The CDR3 nucleotides are TGTGCCAGCAGTGGAGTCTCGGGACAGGGGGATCAGCCCCAGCATTTT. This encodes CASSGVSGQGDQPQHF.

The CDR3 sequence is CASSPTFRLTDTQYF. The CDR3 coding sequence is TGTGCCAGCAGCCCCACTTTTCGCCTCACAGATACGCAGTATTTT. The rearrangement joins TRBV7-9 to TRBJ2-3; D unresolved. The CDR3 totals 15 residues. V lost 5 bases and J 2 bases, leaving 14 bases between the germline ends. The germline V gene has CDR1 SEHNR and CDR2 FQNEAQ (reference sequence).

The V gene is TRBV15, the J gene TRBJ2-1; 9 positions match TRBD2. Germline assignment: CDR1 LNHNV and CDR2 YYDKDF (reference sequence). There are 16 residues in the CDR3. J gave up 11 bases and V 1 base, and 12 bases lay outside the gene matches. CDR3: CATSRGLAVRGDQQFF. The CDR3 DNA reads TGTGCCACCAGCAGAGGACTAGCGGTGCGAGGAGATCAGCAGTTCTTC.

The chain recombines TRBV30 with TRBJ2-3; no clear D. With 4 bases removed from V and 2 bases from J, the gap between germline ends came to 10 bases. The CDR3 covers 13 residues. CDR1 and CDR2 (germline): GTSNPN, SVGIG (reference sequence). In DNA form, the CDR3 reads TGTGCCTGGATCGGCGGATACACAGATACGCAGTATTTT. The encoded protein is CAWIGGYTDTQYF.

The chain carries TRBV3-1 (or the pseudogene TRBV3-2) and TRBJ2-7, with no clear D. V shed 1 base and J shed 3 bases, with 7 bases lying between them. The CDR3 length is 13 residues. The germline V gene has CDR1 LGHDT and CDR2 YNNKEL (reference sequence). The CDR3 nucleotides read TGTGCCAGCAGCCAAGGTAACAGCTACGAGCAGTACTTC. The encoded protein is CASSQGNSYEQYF.

The count of this clone is one. The chain combines TRBV5-1 with TRBJ2-7; 8 bases match TRBD2. The V and J ends lost 2 bases and 1 base, in that order; junction bases with no gene match: 2. Germline V lookup: CDR1 SGHRS, CDR2 YFSETQ. The CDR3 loop spans 14 amino acids. Here the CDR3 reads CASSLGTSSYEQYF. The CDR3 DNA is TGCGCCAGCAGCTTAGGGACTAGTTCCTACGAGCAGTACTTC.

Only a few counts were recorded for this clone. This CDR3 is CASTIQGASQPQHF. DNA for the CDR3: TGTGCCAGCACCATACAGGGGGCCTCTCAGCCCCAGCATTTT. The genes are TRBV2 and TRBJ1-5; 9 bases are shared with TRBD1. The CDR3 loop spans 14 amino acids. V was clipped by 7 bases and J by 6 bases; unmatched bases: 7. CDR1 and CDR2 (germline): SNHLY, FYNNEI.

The chain uses TRBV18 and TRBJ1-3; perhaps TRBD1 as D (5 bases). This CDR3 comprises 15 residues. V was cut by 2 bases and J by 0 bases, with 8 bases left in between. Germline CDR1 and CDR2: KGHSH and LQKENI. The chain's CDR3 is CASSPFDSSGNTIYF. The CDR3 DNA reads TGTGCCAGCTCACCATTCGACAGCTCTGGAAACACCATATATTTT.

V gene TRBV13 combines with J gene TRBJ2-2; possible D gene TRBD2, 5 bases. This CDR3 comprises 14 residues. Germline-derived CDR1 and CDR2 are PRHDT and FYEKMQ (reference sequence). Trimming shortened V by 8 bases and J by 1 base, and 11 bases separated the two germline ends. For the CDR3, the DNA is TGTGCCAGCTCGAGGACTCGGAACACCGGGGAGCTGTTTTTT. Amino acid sequence: CASSRTRNTGELFF.

V and J are TRBV5-1 and TRBJ2-3; TRBD2 matches 7 bases. V shed 7 bases, J shed 1 base, and the junction held 3 bases outside the gene matches. The CDR3 contains 13 residues. Germline CDR1 and CDR2: SGHRS and YFSETQ. The CDR3 reads CASHRGGTDTQYF. The CDR3 DNA reads TGCGCCAGCCATCGGGGGGGCACAGATACGCAGTATTTT. Complete variable domain (other parts from reference TRBV5-1 and TRBJ2-3): KAGVTQTPRYLIKTRGQQVTLSCSPISGHRSVSWYQQTPGQGLQFLFEYFSETQRNKGNFPGRFSGRQFSNSRSEMNVSTLELGDSALYLCASHRGGTDTQYFGPGTRLTVL.

The CDR3 DNA reads TGTGCCAGCAGCTTCAGTGCATGGGGGGGGCGCGGAGGCAATCAGCCCCAGCATTTT. The encoded protein is CASSFSAWGGRGGNQPQHF. V and J are TRBV7-6 and TRBJ1-5; tentatively, D is TRBD1 (6 bases). Germline CDR1 is SGHVS and CDR2 is FNYEAQ. The CDR3 spans 19 residues. V was trimmed by 3 bases and J by 2 bases, leaving 23 bases between them.